Here is one TCR beta chain with its context. What it binds is not known. The CDR3 sequence is 15 residues long. The V end was cut by 4 bases, the J end by 0 bases, with 10 bases between. Germline V gene lookup returns CDR1 GTSNPN and CDR2 SVGIG (reference sequence). This sample stems from a study of T cell responses to AZD1222 COVID-19 vaccine. As for the study in general: Second-dose timings of about 4 or about 12 weeks were pooled. Study-level findings and limits: Just a handful of people given AZD1222 tested seropositive at baseline. Spike-specific TCR breadth and depth both grew after two AZD1222 doses. The sample set comprised mostly white British donors with more females, and clonal diversity was possibly underestimated.

The table came from immunoSEQ multiplex PCR; TCRdb's copy has only in-frame clones and leaves some out. The sample contains about 110,000 clones, about nine tenths of which appear only once. The sequencing used peripheral blood, collected on day 0 of AZD1222 vaccination. This clonotype was obtained from an adult in good health. This chain connects TRBV30 to TRBJ1-6, with D possibly being TRBD1 (5 bases). In nucleotides, the CDR3 is TGTGCCTGGACTCGACAGAGCTCCTATAATTCACCCCTCCACTTT. This translates into CAWTRQSSYNSPLHF. The variable domain in full, with the rest retrieved from reference TRBV30 and TRBJ1-6, is SQTIHQWPATLVQPVGSPLSLECTVEGTSNPNLYWYRQAAGRGLQLLFYSVGIGQISSEVPQNLSASRPQDRQFILSSKKLLLSDSGFYLCAWTRQSSYNSPLHFGNGTRLTVT.